These 22 T cell receptor beta chains were all obtained from the same sample, sequenced in a study of neurological immune-mediated disorders. TCRdb used MiXCR to reprocess the 5' RACE reads, holding one entry per CDR3 protein. Of 77,000 or so distinct CDR3 sequences in the sample, roughly 10% were seen once. Sample: PBMCs. The origin of the receptors is a man aged 45 to 65 in good health.

The rearrangement uses TRBV5-1 and TRBJ2-7; D gene unclear. Trimming removed 3 bases at V and 1 base at J, with 11 bases between. Germline V gene data show CDR1 as SGHRS and CDR2 as YFSETQ. The CDR3 is made up of 14 amino acids. CDR3 sequence reads: CASSSGVASYEQYF. The CDR3 DNA reads as TGCGCCAGCAGCTCTGGGGTGGCTTCCTACGAGCAGTACTTC.

This clonotype occurred many times. The gene calls are TRBV20-1 and TRBJ1-2; 7 bases map to TRBD1. Losses at the gene ends were 4 bases for V and 5 bases for J; bases not matched to a gene: 10. This CDR3 is 14 amino acids long. Germline values: CDR1 DFQATT, CDR2 SNEGSKA (reference sequence). The CDR3 nucleotides read TGCAGTGCTAACTCCCGGGACAGCGCATATGGCTACACCTTC. This translates into CSANSRDSAYGYTF.

Remarks on this clonotype: This may come from a read error, since a much larger clone is one base off. The CDR3 loop is CVSSLISGGRSYEQYF. The CDR3 DNA reads TGTGTCAGCAGCTTGATATCGGGGGGCCGGTCCTACGAGCAGTACTTC. V and J are TRBV5-6 and TRBJ2-7; D is perhaps TRBD2 (7 bases). CDR1 is SGHDT, CDR2 YYEEEE, per germline. The CDR3 contains 16 residues.

This clonotype was found many times. The chain has TRBV5-6 and TRBJ2-1, with D possibly being TRBD1 (6 bases). Germline CDR1 and CDR2: SGHDT and YYEEEE. V was pared by 1 base and J by 0 bases, with 8 bases between. CDR3 length: 15 amino acids. CDR3 amino acids: CASSLRDNSYNEQFF. The CDR3 coding sequence is TGTGCCAGCAGCTTGCGGGACAACTCCTACAATGAGCAGTTCTTC.

This clonotype was seen many times. This chain joins TRBV29-1 and TRBJ2-7, with D possibly being TRBD2 (6 bases). Trimming took off 3 bases at V and 4 bases at J, with 16 bases between the two ends. The CDR3 is 14 amino acids. From germline, CDR1 is SQVTM and CDR2 ANQGSEA. CDR3 amino acids: CSVDSGSLEYEQYF. Written as DNA, the CDR3 is TGCAGCGTTGACAGCGGGTCCCTGGAGTACGAGCAGTACTTC.

In its sample, this clonotype was seen many times. This chain links TRBV9 with TRBJ2-1, with 7 bases aligning to TRBD2. Per the germline V gene, CDR1 is SGDLS and CDR2 is YYNGEE. The CDR3 has 16 amino acids. Unmatched junction bases numbered 9, after V lost 4 bases and J lost 2 bases. Written as DNA, the CDR3 is TGTGCCAGCAGCATTAGTAGCGGGCGGCCCTACAATGAGCAGTTCTTC. It encodes CASSISSGRPYNEQFF. The full variable domain, with the rest looked up from reference TRBV9 and TRBJ2-1, is DSGVTQTPKHLITATGQRVTLRCSPRSGDLSVYWYQQSLDQGLQFLIQYYNGEERAKGNILERFSAQQFPDLHSELNLSSLELGDSALYFCASSISSGRPYNEQFFGPGTRLTVL.

This clonotype was seen many times. This chain connects TRBV12-3 or TRBV12-4 to TRBJ2-3; the match to TRBD2 covers 9 bases. Germline trimming cut 1 base from V and 4 bases from J; bases unmatched to any gene: 6. The CDR3 loop spans 16 amino acids. In DNA form, the CDR3 reads TGTGCCAGCAGTTTAGGCGGGGGGGCGAGGGCAGATACGCAGTATTTT. This gives the protein CASSLGGGARADTQYF.

The table lists this clonotype with many counts. V is TRBV5-1 and J is TRBJ1-1; TRBD1 is a possible D gene (6 bases). Germline V gene lookup returns CDR1 SGHRS and CDR2 YFSETQ. This CDR3 has 18 residues. V lost 2 bases and J 4 bases, leaving 24 bases between the germline ends. For the CDR3, the DNA is TGCGCCAGCAGCTTCGATAGGGGGGCGCGATTACTTTCCACTGAAGCTTTCTTT. Translated, it gives CASSFDRGARLLSTEAFF.

J is TRBJ2-3 and V is TRBV7-3; D gene uncertain. This CDR3 has 13 residues. Germline V gives CDR1 SGHTA, CDR2 FQGTGA. Trimming took 7 bases from V and 4 from J, leaving 12 bases between them. The CDR3 nucleotides read TGTGCCAGCATGGTAACTAATGCAGATACGCAGTATTTT. Translating gives CASMVTNADTQYF.

This clonotype was counted many times. The chain combines TRBV5-1 with TRBJ2-1, with D hard to call. Between the trimmed V and J ends, which lost 0 bases and 7 bases, there was a span of 17 bases. The germline V gene has CDR1 SGHRS and CDR2 YFSETQ. The CDR3 runs 16 residues. The CDR3 loop is CASSLASNSHGNEQFF. The DNA of the CDR3 is TGCGCCAGCAGCTTGGCCTCAAACAGTCACGGGAATGAGCAGTTCTTC. The full variable domain, with the rest looked up from reference TRBV5-1 and TRBJ2-1, is KAGVTQTPRYLIKTRGQQVTLSCSPISGHRSVSWYQQTPGQGLQFLFEYFSETQRNKGNFPGRFSGRQFSNSRSEMNVSTLELGDSALYLCASSLASNSHGNEQFFGPGTRLTVL.

This clonotype occurred many times. The genes are TRBV11-2 and TRBJ2-7; 7 nucleotides line up with TRBD1. CDR3 length: 14 amino acids. Looked up from germline, CDR1 is SGHAT and CDR2 is FQNNGV. The trim removed 1 base at V and 3 bases at J, leaving 3 bases unmatched. The CDR3 spells CASSLGAGGYEQYF. In DNA form, the CDR3 reads TGTGCCAGCAGCTTAGGAGCAGGGGGCTACGAGCAGTACTTC. The entire variable domain, with the rest obtained from reference TRBV11-2 and TRBJ2-7, is as follows: EAGVAQSPRYKIIEKRQSVAFWCNPISGHATLYWYQQILGQGPKLLIQFQNNGVVDDSQLPKDRFSAERLKGVDSTLKIQPAKLEDSAVYLCASSLGAGGYEQYFGPGTRLTVT.

In its sample, this clonotype was seen many times. The rearrangement joins TRBV20-1 to TRBJ1-3; no clear D gene. CDR3 length: 14 residues. CDR1 is DFQATT, CDR2 SNEGSKA, per germline (reference sequence). V lost 0 bases, J lost 0 bases, and 6 bases lay in between. CDR3 in amino acids: CSARDPNSGNTIYF. CDR3 in DNA: TGCAGTGCTAGAGATCCAAACTCTGGAAACACCATATATTTT.

This clonotype was seen repeatedly, ten times or more. The chain links TRBV5-1 to TRBJ2-3; TRBD2 aligns across 13 bases. CDR3 size: 16 residues. V gave up 2 bases and J gave up 3 bases; unmatched junction bases: 3. From germline, CDR1 is SGHRS and CDR2 YFSETQ. CDR3 residues: CASSFQTSGRTDTQYF. The CDR3 DNA sequence: TGCGCCAGCAGCTTCCAGACTAGCGGGAGGACAGATACGCAGTATTTT.

This clonotype has at least ten counts. V gene TRBV10-3 combines with J gene TRBJ2-1, with a possible D match to TRBD1 (6 bases). Germline assignment: CDR1 ENHRY and CDR2 SYGVKD. Trimming took off 10 bases at V and 1 base at J, with 14 bases between the two ends. CDR3 length equals 14 residues. In DNA form, the CDR3 reads TGTGCCACCCAAGGGGGTATGTCCTACAATGAGCAGTTCTTC. Translation gives CATQGGMSYNEQFF.

This clonotype was observed many times. The J gene is TRBJ1-2, the V gene TRBV9, with D perhaps matching TRBD1 (5 bases). The CDR3 extends over 12 amino acids. Germline assignment: CDR1 SGDLS and CDR2 YYNGEE. V was pared by 4 bases and J by 8 bases, with 12 bases between. CDR3 amino acids: CASSRGLQGYTF. The DNA of the CDR3 is TGTGCCAGCAGCAGGGGTCTTCAAGGCTACACCTTC.

This clonotype appeared many times. This CDR3 reads CASSPQGRTEAFF. CDR3 in DNA: TGTGCCAGCAGCCCACAGGGTAGAACTGAAGCTTTCTTT. The chain couples TRBV3-1 to TRBJ1-1, with D perhaps TRBD1 (6 bases). In germline, CDR1 is LGHDT, CDR2 YNNKEL (reference sequence). Trimming stripped 4 bases from V and 5 bases from J, with 11 bases between. There are 13 residues in the CDR3.

About this clonotype: A much larger clone differs from this one at a single base, so this may be a read error. J is TRBJ1-4 and V is TRBV20-1; D not resolved. The CDR3 sequence is 11 residues long. CDR1 and CDR2 from the germline V gene are DFQATT and SNEGSKA (reference sequence). The CDR3 reads CSAPTSEELFF. The DNA of the CDR3 is TGCAGTGCTCCGACAAGTGAAGAACTGTTTTTT.

This clonotype was observed at least ten times. The rearrangement links TRBV14 to TRBJ2-3; TRBD2 matches at 14 bases. Losses at the gene ends were 4 bases for V and 2 bases for J; bases not matched to a gene: 5. The germline V gene has CDR1 SGHDN and CDR2 FVKESK. The CDR3 is 17 residues long. The CDR3 region is CASSRGLAGGTTDTQYF. DNA of the CDR3: TGTGCCAGCAGCCGCGGACTAGCGGGAGGAACCACAGATACGCAGTATTTT.

This clonotype was seen many times. This chain connects TRBV9 to TRBJ2-5; 11 bases agree with TRBD2. This CDR3 spans 15 amino acids. The germline CDR1 and CDR2 sequences are SGDLS and YYNGEE. Trimming took 3 bases from V and 4 from J; bases not matched to a gene: 5. The CDR3 nucleotides read TGTGCCAGCAGCGCCCGACTAGCGGGGTTAGAGACCCAGTACTTC. This codes for CASSARLAGLETQYF.

This clonotype was observed at least ten times. V and J are TRBV6-2 or TRBV6-3 and TRBJ2-2, with 13 bases that match TRBD2. The CDR3 has 16 residues. The V segment lost 5 bases and the J segment 4 bases; nucleotides outside the gene matches: 4. In germline, CDR1 is MNHEY, CDR2 SVGEGT. CDR3 region: CASSRGLAGSTGELFF. Written as DNA, the CDR3 is TGTGCCAGCAGTCGGGGACTAGCGGGATCCACCGGGGAGCTGTTTTTT.

This clonotype was recorded many times. The CDR3 DNA is TGTGCCAGCAGCTTAATGAGGGATATGTCGAACACCGGGGAGCTGTTTTTT. Translation: CASSLMRDMSNTGELFF. This sequence joins TRBV7-8 and TRBJ2-2; a possible D gene is TRBD2 (5 bases). V lost 2 bases, J lost 0 bases, and 13 bases lay in between. CDR3 length equals 17 residues. Germline V gene data show CDR1 as SGHVS and CDR2 as FQNEAQ. Full variable domain (outside the CDR3, taken from reference TRBV7-8 and TRBJ2-2): GAGVSQSPRYKVAKRGQDVALRCDPISGHVSLFWYQQALGQGPEFLTYFQNEAQLDKSGLPSDRFFAERPEGSVSTLKIQRTQQEDSAVYLCASSLMRDMSNTGELFFGEGSRLTVL.

This clonotype was observed at least ten times. The chain is built from TRBV5-1 and TRBJ2-5; 9 bases align to TRBD1. The J segment lost 5 bases and the V segment lost 4 bases, leaving 9 bases of the junction unmatched. The germline V gene has CDR1 SGHRS and CDR2 YFSETQ. This CDR3 has 15 amino acids. The CDR3 protein is CASSTGTGFSETQYF. In DNA, the CDR3 is TGCGCCAGCAGCACCGGGACAGGGTTTTCGGAGACCCAGTACTTC.